This TCR beta chain comes out of a study of T cell repertoires in cytomegalovirus infection. Study in general: It can be stated that public TCR beta signatures indicated CMV infection as well as a matching HLA type. Study observations and caveats: Accumulated public TCR beta family frequency recognized individuals carrying CMV together with the relevant HLA. HLA-C-restricted CMV-specific TCR beta clonotypes were dominant in the ex vivo response.

TCRdb itself ran the reads through MiXCR, one entry per CDR3 protein. Of 650,000 to 850,000 distinct CDR3 sequences listed, about 27% were seen once; the top ten hold about an eighth. Germline CDR1 is SGHDN and CDR2 is FVKESK. The length of the CDR3 is 15 residues. Trimming removed 2 bases at V and 8 bases at J, with 16 bases between. Comment on this clonotype: Its antigen remains unidentified.

Here the sequenced sample was cultured CD8+ T cells from PBMCs, taken from culture after CMV antigen stimulation. The gene calls are TRBV14 and TRBJ2-1, with a tentative D call TRBD2 (7 bases). The clonotype originates from a human donor in good health (CMV status not recorded). Some clones in this sample may be carry-over from other donors' samples. CDR3 nucleotide sequence: TGTGCCAGCAGCCAACCTTTTGGGAGGGGGGATGAGCAGTTCTTC. Its translation is CASSQPFGRGDEQFF.